This TCR beta chain comes out of a study of long-term antiretroviral therapy in people with HIV. Germline loops: CDR1 KGHSH, CDR2 LQKENI. V was trimmed by 3 bases and J by 5 bases, leaving 11 bases between them. CDR3 length equals 13 residues. Assay version v3.0 of immunoSEQ was used, and it was run at survey level. Sequencing was performed with immunoSEQ multiplex PCR; in TCRdb, only in-frame clones are kept and a portion is missing. The profile shows about 35,000 clones, around 74% of them singletons. The study's findings and limits: Repertoire composition at all time points was dominated by clones that had expanded before ART.

Comment on this clone: Its antigen is currently unknown.

The chain has TRBV18 and TRBJ2-7; D assignment may be TRBD1 or TRBD2 (5 bases each). The clonotype comes from a man aged 45-60 years with HIV. The sequencing here drew on unsorted PBMCs, taken 3 years after starting antiretroviral therapy. CDR3 sequence (DNA): TGTGCCAGCTCACCTTCCGGGGCGCACGAGCAGTACTTC. Translating gives CASSPSGAHEQYF.